The entry that follows covers one T cell receptor beta chain sequence. This entry belongs to a study of blood T cell repertoires in COVID-19. For the study at large: Acute and convalescent COVID-19 samples came from the United States, Italy and Spain.

Per the original methods: For nucleated cells, counts were estimated from reference gene primer amplification. Sequencing was performed with immunoSEQ multiplex PCR; in TCRdb, only in-frame clones are kept and a portion is missing. The D gene and trimming were derived from the DNA, and the V and J assignments and clone size from that table. The table lists some 250,000 clones, more than 85% of them singletons. This CDR3 is 15 amino acids long. Between the trimmed V and J ends, which lost 4 bases and 6 bases, there was a span of 16 bases. CDR1 and CDR2 from the germline V gene are MNHEY and SMNVEV (reference sequence). Cohort 3 donors counted as recovered after two negative PCRs, clearance, or resolved symptoms.

The V call is TRBV27, the J call TRBJ1-3, with a tentative D call TRBD1 (6 bases). The receptor's source is a man aged 35 to 55 who had recovered from COVID-19. Input material: PBMCs or T cells enriched from blood (not recorded which). Here the CDR3 reads CASSSQGILENTIYF. The CDR3 nucleotides read TGTGCCAGCAGTTCACAGGGAATTCTGGAAAACACCATATATTTT.